The 2 T cell receptor beta chains given below trace back to one sample, sequenced in a study of graft-versus-host responses after intestinal transplantation. Assay: immunoSEQ multiplex PCR; the TCRdb copy retains only in-frame clones and omits some. The sample yields about 97,000 clones, 90% seen once. The specimen was PBMCs, collected roughly 450 days after intestinal transplant. Receptor source: a human patient who received an intestinal transplant, so some T cells may come from the graft donor.

The genes are TRBV7-3 and TRBJ2-1, with a weak D call TRBD1 (5 bases). This CDR3 spans 13 amino acids. V was pared by 2 bases and J by 6 bases, with 8 bases between. Germline assignment: CDR1 SGHTA and CDR2 FQGTGA. CDR3 protein: CASSLQGLNEQFF. Written as DNA, the CDR3 is TGTGCCAGCAGCTTACAGGGCCTCAATGAGCAGTTCTTC. Looking up the rest from reference TRBV7-3 and TRBJ2-1 gives the full variable domain: GAGVSQTPSNKVTEKGKYVELRCDPISGHTALYWYRQSLGQGPEFLIYFQGTGAADDSGLPNDRFFAVRPEGSVSTLKIQRTERGDSAVYLCASSLQGLNEQFFGPGTRLTVL.

The gene calls are TRBV11-2 and TRBJ2-7, with D perhaps TRBD2 (7 bases). Germline V gene data show CDR1 as SGHAT and CDR2 as FQNNGV. With 1 base removed from V and 5 bases from J, the gap between germline ends came to 15 bases. The length of the CDR3 is 15 residues. The CDR3 nucleotides read TGTGCCAGCAGCTTAGCGGGGGGCGCGCTTAACGAGCAGTACTTC. Translation gives CASSLAGGALNEQYF.